The present TCR beta chain was sequenced within a study of T cells in narcolepsy. TCRdb's copy holds only in-frame clones and misses some; the assay was immunoSEQ multiplex PCR. The sample lists fewer than 40,000 clones; 81% were seen once. Whole-study results and caveats: Blood of same and different patients, but not healthy controls, reportedly held recurring autoreactive clonotypes. Same-patient CSF and blood CD4+ T cell clonotypes included HCRT-specific and TRIB2-specific autoreactive ones.

Within the sample, this clone is medium-sized. Its target is unknown. In the same sample, other DNA sequences code for this CDR3. The V and J ends lost 4 bases and 4 bases respectively, with 12 bases between them. Germline CDR1 and CDR2: SGHRS and YFSETQ. This CDR3 comprises 14 residues. Sample: memory (CD45RA-) CD4+ T cells from blood. This receptor was identified in a human donor in good health. The chain joins TRBV5-1 to TRBJ1-3; D remains ambiguous. CDR3 bases: TGCGCCAGCAGCCCGCTGAGCGGGGGAAACACCATATATTTT. This translates into CASSPLSGGNTIYF.